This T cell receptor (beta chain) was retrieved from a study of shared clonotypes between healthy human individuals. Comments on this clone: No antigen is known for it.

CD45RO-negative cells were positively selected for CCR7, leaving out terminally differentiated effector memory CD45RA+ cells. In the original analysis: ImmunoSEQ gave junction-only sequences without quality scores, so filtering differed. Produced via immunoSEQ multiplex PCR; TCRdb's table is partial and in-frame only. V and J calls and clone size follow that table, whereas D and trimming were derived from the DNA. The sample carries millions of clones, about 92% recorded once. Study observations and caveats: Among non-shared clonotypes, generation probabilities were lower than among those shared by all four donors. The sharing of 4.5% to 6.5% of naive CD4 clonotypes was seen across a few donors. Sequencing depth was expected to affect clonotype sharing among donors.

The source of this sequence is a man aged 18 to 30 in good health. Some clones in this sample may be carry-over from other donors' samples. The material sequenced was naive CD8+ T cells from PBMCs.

CDR3 region: CASTREPQGAEAFF. Written as DNA, the CDR3 is TGTGCCAGCACCCGAGAGCCCCAGGGCGCTGAAGCTTTCTTT. The V call is TRBV6-4, the J call TRBJ1-1; a weak D match, TRBD1 (5 bases). CDR3 length: 14 residues. The germline CDR1 and CDR2 sequences are MRHNA and SNTAGT. Trimming left V 7 bases short and J 6 bases short, with 18 bases between.